A single sample is the source of the 22 T cell receptor beta chains below, sequenced in a study of T cells in Graves' hyperthyroidism and ophthalmopathy (dated by TCRdb to the late 2010s). Library prep was done by multiplex PCR. The sample was run on an Illumina HiSeq 2000. TCR beta CDR3 regions were amplified from RNA transcripts. For the first round of RT-PCR on the TCR CDR3, the HTBI primer set was used together with the Qiagen OneStep RT-PCR kit. TCRdb trimmed public reads at Q25 via fastp, called clones via MiXCR and kept in-frame beta chains. Duplicate CDR3 protein sequences are folded into a single record with the most common DNA and genes. The sample records 700,000 or so distinct CDR3 sequences, over 15% of which are singletons. Around 7.7% of the sample is held by the ten biggest clonotypes. The sample comprised blood. The receptors here all came from a young man with Graves' hyperthyroidism.

A word on this clonotype: Mismatch with germline at one junction end may stem from a read error. The chain combines TRBV7-7 with TRBJ2-7; 8 bases map to TRBD1. Germline loops: CDR1 SSHAT, CDR2 FNYEAQ (reference sequence). This CDR3 is built from 14 residues. In nucleotides, the CDR3 is TGTGCTAGCAGCTTAGACAGGGGAGGAAGCGAGCAGTACTTC. This gives the protein CASSLDRGGSEQYF.

This clonotype came up many times. V gene TRBV3-1 combines with J gene TRBJ2-1, with D tentatively TRBD1 (6 bases). CDR3 length: 14 residues. CDR1 and CDR2 from the germline V gene are LGHDT and YNNKEL (reference sequence). V dropped 4 bases and J dropped 9 bases, with 16 bases sitting between them. CDR3 region: CASSRVGTSGEQFF. As DNA, the CDR3 is TGTGCCAGCAGCCGGGTGGGGACAAGTGGTGAGCAGTTCTTC.

This clonotype was seen many times. J is TRBJ2-3 and V is TRBV7-2, with 8 positions matching TRBD2. The CDR3 is 16 amino acids. Trimming cost V 1 base and J 1 base; bases outside gene matches: 4. In germline, CDR1 is SGHTA, CDR2 FQGNSA. Here the CDR3 reads CASSLVAGLGTDTQYF. The CDR3 DNA reads as TGTGCCAGCAGCTTAGTAGCGGGGCTCGGCACAGATACGCAGTATTTT.

The gene calls are TRBV7-9 and TRBJ2-1; D uncertain. The CDR3 runs 13 residues. V was clipped by 1 base and J by 9 bases, with 10 bases between them. Germline values: CDR1 SEHNR, CDR2 FQNEAQ (reference sequence). The DNA for the CDR3 is TGTGCCAGCAGCTTAGAGGTTCGAAGTGAGCAGTTCTTC. It encodes CASSLEVRSEQFF.

Comments on this clonotype: One junction end disagrees with the germline gene, perhaps due to a read error. This rearrangement joins TRBV6-1 to TRBJ2-7; D unclear. Germline V gene sequence: CDR1 MNHNS, CDR2 SASEGT. CDR3 length: 13 residues. The CDR3 loop is CVSIRGPTNEQYF. The CDR3 nucleotides read TGTGTCAGCATCCGCGGTCCTACCAACGAGCAGTACTTC.

This clonotype turned up a few times. This chain uses TRBV30 with TRBJ1-2, with D hard to call. Germline V lookup: CDR1 GTSNPN, CDR2 SVGIG (reference sequence). This CDR3 is 11 amino acids long. Trimming took off 2 bases at V and 6 bases at J, with 7 bases between the two ends. CDR3 nucleotides: TGTGCCTGGAGTCCACACAATGGCTACACCTTC. Protein sequence: CAWSPHNGYTF.

V gene TRBV5-1 combines with J gene TRBJ2-2, with 9 bases aligning to TRBD1. J lost 3 bases, V lost 8 bases, and 5 bases had no gene match. CDR1 is SGHRS, CDR2 YFSETQ, per germline. This CDR3 region has 14 residues. CDR3 DNA sequence: TGCGCCAGTCACCGACAGGGGGACACCGGGGAGCTGTTTTTT. It is translated as CASHRQGDTGELFF.

This clonotype was recorded many times. The rearrangement uses TRBV30 and TRBJ2-7; D unresolved. From germline, CDR1 is GTSNPN and CDR2 SVGIG (reference sequence). V lost 0 bases, J lost 2 bases, and 8 bases lay in between. This CDR3 comprises 13 residues. This CDR3 reads CAWSVRIAYEQYF. CDR3 coding DNA: TGTGCCTGGAGTGTTCGGATAGCCTACGAGCAGTACTTC. The full variable domain, in which reference TRBV30 and TRBJ2-7 provide the parts outside the CDR3, is SQTIHQWPATLVQPVGSPLSLECTVEGTSNPNLYWYRQAAGRGLQLLFYSVGIGQISSEVPQNLSASRPQDRQFILSSKKLLLSDSGFYLCAWSVRIAYEQYFGPGTRLTVT.

This clonotype was observed at least ten times. The V call is TRBV7-9, the J call TRBJ2-6, with a tentative D call TRBD1 (7 bases). Trimming took off 2 bases at V and 0 bases at J, with 11 bases between the two ends. The CDR3 length is 17 residues. Germline values: CDR1 SEHNR, CDR2 FQNEAQ (reference sequence). CDR3 sequence reads: CASSLTGDFSGANVLTF. Here the CDR3 DNA reads TGTGCCAGCAGCTTAACAGGGGACTTCTCTGGGGCCAACGTCCTGACTTTC. Variable domain in full (rest from reference TRBV7-9 and TRBJ2-6): DTGVSQNPRHKITKRGQNVTFRCDPISEHNRLYWYRQTLGQGPEFLTYFQNEAQLEKSRLLSDRFSAERPKGSFSTLEIQRTEQGDSAMYLCASSLTGDFSGANVLTFGAGSRLTVL.

The chain has TRBV7-8 and TRBJ2-5; tentative D call: TRBD2 (6 bases). The V gene's germline CDR1 is SGHVS and CDR2 FQNEAQ. The V gene lost 4 bases and the J gene lost 2 bases, with 11 bases spanning the gap. The length of the CDR3 is 14 residues. The CDR3 sequence: CASSSEGRQETQYF. CDR3 nucleotide sequence: TGTGCCAGCAGCTCGGAGGGCAGACAAGAGACCCAGTACTTC. Drawing the rest from reference TRBV7-8 and TRBJ2-5, the complete variable domain is GAGVSQSPRYKVAKRGQDVALRCDPISGHVSLFWYQQALGQGPEFLTYFQNEAQLDKSGLPSDRFFAERPEGSVSTLKIQRTQQEDSAVYLCASSSEGRQETQYFGPGTRLLVL.

Ten or more counts support this clonotype. The DNA for the CDR3 is TGTGCCAGCTCACCGACCGGGACAGGGACAGATACGCAGTATTTT. Encoded protein: CASSPTGTGTDTQYF. This rearrangement joins TRBV18 to TRBJ2-3; 9 bases line up with TRBD1. The J segment lost 3 bases and the V segment lost 3 bases, leaving 4 bases of the junction unmatched. There are 15 residues in the CDR3. CDR1 is KGHSH, CDR2 LQKENI, per germline.

This clonotype showed up many times. The rearrangement links TRBV12-3 or TRBV12-4 to TRBJ2-2, with D maybe TRBD1 (6 bases). The CDR3 loop spans 13 amino acids. V shed 8 bases and J shed 6 bases, with 13 bases lying between them. The CDR3 loop is CASGLTGSGELFF. In DNA form, the CDR3 reads TGTGCCAGCGGGTTAACAGGGTCCGGGGAGCTGTTTTTT.

This clonotype has a handful of counts. J is TRBJ2-1 and V is TRBV29-1; TRBD2 agrees at 11 bases. After removal of 3 bases from V and 0 bases from J, the junction contained 4 bases not matched to a gene. Germline V gene sequence: CDR1 SQVTM, CDR2 ANQGSEA. This CDR3 contains 16 residues. The CDR3 loop is CSVEGTSGSSYNEQFF. The CDR3, as DNA: TGCAGCGTTGAGGGGACTAGCGGCAGCTCCTACAATGAGCAGTTCTTC.

The V call is TRBV6-5, the J call TRBJ2-7; TRBD1 matches at 7 bases. CDR3 length equals 15 residues. Losses at the gene ends were 2 bases for V and 4 bases for J; bases not matched to a gene: 8. Germline-derived CDR1 and CDR2 are MNHEY and SVGAGI. The CDR3 DNA follows: TGTGCCAGCAGTTACAGGCTAGGGGGCATGTACGAGCAGTACTTC. Its protein product is CASSYRLGGMYEQYF.

This clonotype was seen a few times. The genes are TRBV19 and TRBJ2-1; TRBD2 matches 8 bases. Germline V gene data show CDR1 as LNHDA and CDR2 as SQIVND (reference sequence). The junction had 6 bases not matched to a gene; V was cut back by 6 bases and J by 2 bases. This CDR3 spans 15 amino acids. Here the CDR3 DNA reads TGTGCCAGTAGCCCAGCGGGAGTGACCTACAATGAGCAGTTCTTC. Translated: CASSPAGVTYNEQFF.

V is TRBV27 and J is TRBJ2-1; D not resolved. TRBJ2-7 matches the DNA end more closely, so the J call is doubtful. Germline V gene data show CDR1 as MNHEY and CDR2 as SMNVEV (reference sequence). This CDR3 is built from 12 residues. CDR3 DNA: TGTGCCAGCAGTCCCGGGTACAATGAGCAGTACTTC. It encodes CASSPGYNEQYF.

This clonotype has a count of ten or more. This rearrangement joins TRBV7-9 to TRBJ2-7; 8 bases match TRBD1. V trimming: 3 bases; J trimming: 6 bases; junction bases outside the gene matches: 7. Looked up from germline, CDR1 is SEHNR and CDR2 is FQNEAQ (reference sequence). CDR3 size: 14 residues. Written as DNA, the CDR3 is TGTGCCAGCAGCTTCGACAGGGGCCCCCTCGAGCAGTACTTC. Translation: CASSFDRGPLEQYF. Looking up the rest from reference TRBV7-9 and TRBJ2-7 gives the full variable domain: DTGVSQNPRHKITKRGQNVTFRCDPISEHNRLYWYRQTLGQGPEFLTYFQNEAQLEKSRLLSDRFSAERPKGSFSTLEIQRTEQGDSAMYLCASSFDRGPLEQYFGPGTRLTVT.

This clonotype was found many times. The rearrangement links TRBV9 to TRBJ2-7; no clear D. Trimming removed 3 bases at V and 6 bases at J, with 16 bases between. This CDR3 is built from 14 residues. Germline assignment: CDR1 SGDLS and CDR2 YYNGEE. The CDR3 sequence: CASSAGVPPSEQYF. The CDR3, as DNA: TGTGCCAGCAGCGCCGGAGTGCCCCCCTCCGAGCAGTACTTC. The full variable domain, its missing parts supplied by reference TRBV9 and TRBJ2-7, is DSGVTQTPKHLITATGQRVTLRCSPRSGDLSVYWYQQSLDQGLQFLIQYYNGEERAKGNILERFSAQQFPDLHSELNLSSLELGDSALYFCASSAGVPPSEQYFGPGTRLTVT.

This clonotype was seen a few times. CDR3 residues: CASSQDGLAPNEQFF. CDR3 sequence (DNA): TGTGCCAGCAGCCAAGATGGACTAGCCCCCAATGAGCAGTTCTTC. The V call is TRBV3-1, the J call TRBJ2-1; 8 bases map to TRBD2. This CDR3 has 15 residues. Germline CDR1 and CDR2: LGHDT and YNNKEL (reference sequence). The junction had 4 bases not matched to a gene; V was cut back by 0 bases and J by 6 bases.

This clonotype was recorded at least ten times. The chain uses TRBV5-5 and TRBJ1-1; a weak D match, TRBD1 (6 bases). Germline CDR1 is SGHKS and CDR2 is YYEKEE (reference sequence). Trimming stripped 3 bases from V and 3 bases from J, with 15 bases between. This CDR3 spans 15 amino acids. CDR3: CASSSGRGGHTEAFF. CDR3 nucleotides: TGTGCCAGCAGCTCTGGGCGGGGGGGGCACACTGAAGCTTTCTTT. The full variable domain, with the rest looked up from reference TRBV5-5 and TRBJ1-1, is DAGVTQSPTHLIKTRGQQVTLRCSPISGHKSVSWYQQVLGQGPQFIFQYYEKEERGRGNFPDRFSARQFPNYSSELNVNALLLGDSALYLCASSSGRGGHTEAFFGQGTRLTVV.

The table lists this clonotype with many counts. This chain joins TRBV27 and TRBJ1-2, with D possibly matching TRBD1 (5 bases). This CDR3 has 12 residues. Trimming pared 8 bases from V and 5 bases from J, leaving 12 bases between. Germline V gene data show CDR1 as MNHEY and CDR2 as SMNVEV (reference sequence). The CDR3 DNA reads TGTGCCAGCGGTTACCGGGGGTATGGCTACACCTTC. Amino acid sequence: CASGYRGYGYTF.

CDR3 loop: CSARSLGLAGAADTQYF. CDR3 sequence (DNA): TGCAGTGCTAGGTCGTTGGGACTAGCGGGAGCGGCAGATACGCAGTATTTT. The chain joins TRBV20-1 to TRBJ2-3, with 14 bases fitting TRBD2. CDR1 DFQATT and CDR2 SNEGSKA come from the germline V gene (reference sequence). V dropped 3 bases and J dropped 4; count of bases not matched to a gene: 9. The CDR3 contains 17 residues.